A single sample is the source of the 2 T cell receptor beta chains below, sequenced in a study of molecular identifiers for immune sequencing clone quantification. Using its own MiXCR run on the PCR reads, TCRdb lists one record per CDR3 protein. The table lists 460,000 or so distinct CDR3 sequences, under 30% of them singletons, with 0.76% in the top ten. Sequencing was performed on naive CD8+ T cells from blood, with Jurkat cell RNA spiked in. As to subset: FACS-sorted CD8+CD4-CCR7+CD45RA+ naive T cells. Source of these receptors: a human donor in good health. Some libraries in this study had Jurkat cell RNA spiked in.

Worth noting for this clonotype: A much larger clone lies a single base off, so this may be a read error. The chain links TRBV6-2 or TRBV6-3 to TRBJ1-5; D not certain. The V end lost 5 bases, the J end lost 0 bases, and 11 bases lay between the germline ends. This CDR3 is built from 15 residues. CDR1 MNHEY and CDR2 SVGEGT come from the germline V gene. The CDR3 DNA follows: TGTGCCAGCAGTGACTACCAGGTTAGCAATCAGCCCCAGCATTTT. Its protein product is CASSDYQVSNQPQHF.

This clonotype was found many times. The chain is built from TRBV9 and TRBJ1-5; D remains unclear. Trimming took off 0 bases at V and 10 bases at J, with 11 bases between the two ends. The CDR3 totals 13 residues. Per germline, CDR1 SGDLS and CDR2 YYNGEE. The CDR3 coding sequence is TGTGCCAGCAGCGTAGATTTGGGAGGCCCCCAGCATTTT. Translated: CASSVDLGGPQHF.